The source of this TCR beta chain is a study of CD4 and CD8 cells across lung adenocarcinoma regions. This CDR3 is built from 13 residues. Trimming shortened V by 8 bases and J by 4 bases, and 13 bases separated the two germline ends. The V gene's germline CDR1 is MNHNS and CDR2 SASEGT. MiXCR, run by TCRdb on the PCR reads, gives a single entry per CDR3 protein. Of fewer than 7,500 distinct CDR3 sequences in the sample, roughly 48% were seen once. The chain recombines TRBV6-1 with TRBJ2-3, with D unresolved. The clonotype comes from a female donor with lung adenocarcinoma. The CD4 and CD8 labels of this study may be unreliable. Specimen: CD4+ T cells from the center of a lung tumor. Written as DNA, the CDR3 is TGTGCCAGCCAAATAGCTGTCCCAGATACGCAGTATTTT. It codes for CASQIAVPDTQYF.